A single TCR beta chain is shown here with its context. The target antigen is unknown. This CDR3 comprises 15 residues. Looked up from germline, CDR1 is SGHNT and CDR2 is YYREEE (reference sequence). Between the trimmed V and J ends, which lost 4 bases and 3 bases, there was a span of 13 bases. The protocol was immunoSEQ multiplex PCR, while the TCRdb copy is restricted to in-frame clones and leaves out a portion. The table lists 120,000 to 150,000 clones, roughly 84% of them singletons. The data were taken from a study of T cell responses to AZD1222 COVID-19 vaccine. Study-level points and caveats: Repertoire sampling happened only post peak T cell response.

The chain combines TRBV5-4 with TRBJ2-2; D is unclear. This specimen consisted of peripheral blood, obtained 28 days after the second AZD1222 dose. The receptor was derived from an adult who received the AZD1222 COVID-19 vaccine. The CDR3 protein is CASSEATPHTGELFF. The CDR3 DNA follows: TGTGCCAGCAGCGAGGCCACTCCACACACCGGGGAGCTGTTTTTT.